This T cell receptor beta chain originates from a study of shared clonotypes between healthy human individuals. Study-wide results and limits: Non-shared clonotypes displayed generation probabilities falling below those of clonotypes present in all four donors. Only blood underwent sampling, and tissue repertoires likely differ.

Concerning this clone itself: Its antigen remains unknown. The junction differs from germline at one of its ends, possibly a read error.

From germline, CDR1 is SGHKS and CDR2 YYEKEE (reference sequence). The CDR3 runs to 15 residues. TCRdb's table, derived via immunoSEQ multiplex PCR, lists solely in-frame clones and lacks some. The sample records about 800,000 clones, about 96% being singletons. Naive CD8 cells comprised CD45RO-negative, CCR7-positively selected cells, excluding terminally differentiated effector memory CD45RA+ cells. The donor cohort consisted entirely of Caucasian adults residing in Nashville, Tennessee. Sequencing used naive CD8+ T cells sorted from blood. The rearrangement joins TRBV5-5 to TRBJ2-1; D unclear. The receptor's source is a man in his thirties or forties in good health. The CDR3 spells CASSLGASSYNEQFF. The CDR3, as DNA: TGTGCCAGCAGTTTGGGCGCAAGCTCCTACAATGAGCAGTTCTTC.